The clone carrying this T cell receptor beta chain has at least ten counts. Per the germline V gene, CDR1 is SGDLS and CDR2 is YYNGEE. The CDR3 has 12 residues. Between the trimmed V and J ends, which lost 6 bases and 4 bases, there was a span of 7 bases. The sample is drawn from a study of CD8 T cells in ankylosing spondylitis. One entry per CDR3 protein, called by TCRdb with MiXCR from the 5' RACE reads. The sample has about 15,000 distinct CDR3 sequences, 2.8% seen once; the top ten hold approximately 8.7%. The sample consisted of blood, either unsorted or a sorted T cell fraction (not recorded which). The sequence was obtained from a male donor with ankylosing spondylitis or in good health (not recorded which). The chain employs TRBV9 and TRBJ2-2; D not certain. CDR3 sequence: CASNFVTGELFF. In nucleotides, the CDR3 is TGTGCCAGCAATTTTGTCACCGGGGAGCTGTTTTTT.